Following are 28 T cell receptor beta chains from one sample sequenced in a study of blood T cell repertoires in COVID-19 (TCRdb year 2020). Libraries were made using the immunoSEQ multiplex PCR assay. Here the immuneACCESS table is served through TCRdb, limited to in-frame sequences with V and J called. Missing clones are a known gap in these copies; in checked studies unresolved V genes cover under half, and the rest lacks a known reason. Recorded for this sample are roughly 86,000 clones; 80% of them occurred a single time. The ten most abundant clones make up 7.5% to 9.5% of the sample. Sequenced: peripheral blood. These receptors were taken from a man aged 50 or older who had recovered from COVID-19.

V usage is TRBV19 and J usage is TRBJ1-1; D might be TRBD1 (6 bases). CDR3 length: 14 residues. Per germline, CDR1 LNHDA and CDR2 SQIVND (reference sequence). The germline V and J ends were trimmed by 3 bases and 4 bases, with 12 bases remaining between them. CDR3 protein: CASSIGRGSTEAFF. The CDR3 nucleotides are TGTGCCAGTAGTATTGGTAGGGGGAGCACTGAAGCTTTCTTT.

This clone was detected only a few times. The gene calls are TRBV5-1 and TRBJ2-3; D unresolved. Germline V CDR1 and CDR2: SGHRS, YFSETQ. V was trimmed by 0 bases and J by 4 bases, leaving 6 bases between them. The CDR3 has 13 amino acids. CDR3 DNA: TGCGCCAGCAGCTTGGATTTCTCAGATACGCAGTATTTT. Translating gives CASSLDFSDTQYF. The variable domain in full, with the rest retrieved from reference TRBV5-1 and TRBJ2-3, is KAGVTQTPRYLIKTRGQQVTLSCSPISGHRSVSWYQQTPGQGLQFLFEYFSETQRNKGNFPGRFSGRQFSNSRSEMNVSTLELGDSALYLCASSLDFSDTQYFGPGTRLTVL.

This clone was detected only a few times. The chain has TRBV3-1 (or the pseudogene TRBV3-2) and TRBJ1-5, with 7 bases aligning to TRBD1. The CDR3 has 13 amino acids. V was pared by 6 bases and J by 6 bases, with 5 bases of the junction left unmatched. Germline CDR1 reads LGHDT; CDR2 reads YNNKEL (reference sequence). The CDR3 loop is CASSTTGVQPQHF. CDR3 coding DNA: TGTGCCAGCAGTACCACAGGGGTTCAGCCCCAGCATTTT.

V is TRBV19 and J is TRBJ1-5, with a possible D match to TRBD1 (5 bases). This CDR3 spans 14 amino acids. Between the trimmed V and J ends, which lost 6 bases and 3 bases, there was a span of 12 bases. CDR1 LNHDA and CDR2 SQIVND come from the germline V gene (reference sequence). The CDR3 spells CASSYGTINQPQHF. The CDR3 nucleotides read TGTGCCAGTAGCTACGGGACTATCAATCAGCCCCAGCATTTT.

V usage is TRBV19 and J usage is TRBJ1-4; tentative D call: TRBD1 (5 bases). Looked up from germline, CDR1 is LNHDA and CDR2 is SQIVND (reference sequence). The CDR3 loop spans 12 amino acids. V was pared by 5 bases and J by 8 bases, with 9 bases between. CDR3 coding DNA: TGTGCCAGTAGTGGAAGGGGAGAAAAACTGTTTTTT. It translates to CASSGRGEKLFF.

The V gene is TRBV10-3, the J gene TRBJ2-2, with TRBD1 matching 10 bases. The trim removed 5 bases at V and 3 bases at J, leaving 9 bases unmatched. Germline V gene lookup returns CDR1 ENHRY and CDR2 SYGVKD. The CDR3 covers 17 residues. The CDR3 DNA reads TGTGCCATCAGTTTTCGACAGGGGGCGATTGACACCGGGGAGCTGTTTTTT. Protein product: CAISFRQGAIDTGELFF.

This clone was seen a handful of times. The chain uses TRBV7-9 and TRBJ1-1, with TRBD1 matching over 7 bases. This CDR3 region has 17 residues. The V segment lost 6 bases and the J segment 4 bases; nucleotides outside the gene matches: 17. Per the germline V gene, CDR1 is SEHNR and CDR2 is FQNEAQ (reference sequence). The CDR3 loop is CASRGRGGRGIGTEAFF. DNA for the CDR3: TGTGCCAGCAGAGGTAGGGGTGGCAGGGGGATAGGCACTGAAGCTTTCTTT.

This chain joins TRBV10-3 and TRBJ2-5; D perhaps matches TRBD1 (7 bases). The CDR3 totals 16 residues. V was trimmed by 2 bases and J by 2 bases, leaving 15 bases between them. Germline assignment: CDR1 ENHRY and CDR2 SYGVKD. In DNA, the CDR3 is TGTGCCATCAGTGAGGGGGAGGCAGGGGGACAAGAGACCCAGTACTTC. The encoded protein is CAISEGEAGGQETQYF.

The rearrangement links TRBV6-2 or TRBV6-3 to TRBJ2-7, with 7 bases that match TRBD1. The CDR3 runs 13 residues. Trimming removed 2 bases from V and 4 bases from J; junction bases left unmatched: 2. CDR1 is MNHEY and CDR2 is SVGEGT in the germline V gene. This CDR3 is CASSYRGLYEQYF. The CDR3, as DNA: TGTGCCAGCAGTTACAGGGGGCTATACGAGCAGTACTTC.

This chain uses TRBV19 with TRBJ2-3; 10 bases are shared with TRBD2. V dropped 4 bases and J dropped 5; count of bases not matched to a gene: 30. Germline V gene sequence: CDR1 LNHDA, CDR2 SQIVND (reference sequence). There are 23 residues in the CDR3. CDR3: CASSSGPHGRGRTSGEVRDTQYF. The CDR3 bases are TGTGCCAGTAGTAGTGGCCCTCACGGCAGGGGGCGTACTAGCGGGGAGGTTCGAGATACGCAGTATTTT.

V and J are TRBV7-9 and TRBJ1-4; possible D gene TRBD1, 6 bases. The germline V gene encodes CDR1 SEHNR and CDR2 FQNEAQ (reference sequence). The V end was cut by 4 bases, the J end by 10 bases, with 19 bases between. This CDR3 is built from 15 residues. The CDR3 here is CASSSLGEGGGKLFF. The DNA for the CDR3 is TGTGCCAGCAGCTCCCTCGGGGAAGGGGGTGGAAAACTGTTTTTT.

This sequence joins TRBV28 and TRBJ2-7; TRBD1 matches at 9 bases. With V trimmed by 3 bases and J by 6 bases, 12 bases remained unmatched. CDR3 length: 16 amino acids. CDR1 and CDR2 from the germline V gene are MDHEN and SYDVKM. CDR3 loop: CASSFRSGQGTVEQYF. CDR3 DNA sequence: TGTGCCAGCAGTTTTAGGTCGGGACAGGGAACCGTCGAGCAGTACTTC.

This clone appeared a few times. The chain recombines TRBV30 with TRBJ1-1; possible D gene TRBD1, 5 bases. Looked up from germline, CDR1 is GTSNPN and CDR2 is SVGIG (reference sequence). The CDR3 sequence is 13 residues long. V lost 5 bases and J 1 base, leaving 11 bases between the germline ends. As DNA, the CDR3 is TGTGCCTGGGCCCGGACACCGAACACTGAAGCTTTCTTT. Its translation is CAWARTPNTEAFF.

CDR3 coding DNA: TGTGCCAGCAGTGTCGGGGGAACAGATACGCAGTATTTT. Translation: CASSVGGTDTQYF. The chain joins TRBV2 to TRBJ2-3, with D possibly TRBD2 on 6 matching bases. There are 13 residues in the CDR3. The germline V gene has CDR1 SNHLY and CDR2 FYNNEI. V gave up 4 bases and J gave up 3 bases, with 8 bases separating them.

The chain combines TRBV7-2 with TRBJ1-1, with D possibly matching TRBD1 (6 bases). There are 15 residues in the CDR3. The germline V gene encodes CDR1 SGHTA and CDR2 FQGNSA. The V end lost 9 bases, the J end lost 2 bases, and 19 bases lay between the germline ends. The CDR3 DNA sequence: TGTGCCAGTACCCCCCCCAGGGGCATCAACACTGAAGCTTTCTTT. This gives the protein CASTPPRGINTEAFF.

V and J are TRBV19 and TRBJ1-5; D possibly corresponds to TRBD1 (5 bases). CDR3 length equals 14 residues. Per the germline V gene, CDR1 is LNHDA and CDR2 is SQIVND (reference sequence). V lost 5 bases, J lost 4 bases, and 12 bases lay in between. This chain's CDR3 is CASSPWGGNQPQHF. The CDR3 coding sequence is TGTGCCAGTAGTCCCTGGGGGGGGAATCAGCCCCAGCATTTT.

This chain uses TRBV5-1 with TRBJ2-1; unclear D gene. The germline V and J ends were trimmed by 2 bases and 6 bases, with 6 bases remaining between them. The V gene's germline CDR1 is SGHRS and CDR2 YFSETQ. This CDR3 region has 12 residues. CDR3 region: CASSLTLNEQFF. The CDR3 DNA reads as TGCGCCAGCAGCTTAACTCTCAATGAGCAGTTCTTC.

The V and J genes are TRBV7-3 and TRBJ1-2, with D perhaps matching TRBD1 (5 bases). Germline loops: CDR1 SGHTA, CDR2 FQGTGA. V shed 5 bases and J shed 4 bases, with 17 bases lying between them. The CDR3 runs 15 residues. The CDR3 DNA is TGTGCCAGCAGCACCGTTTTCACGACAGCCTATGGCTACACCTTC. It translates to CASSTVFTTAYGYTF.

The rearrangement links TRBV2 to TRBJ2-1; a weak D match, TRBD2 (6 bases). This CDR3 region has 15 residues. Germline values: CDR1 SNHLY, CDR2 FYNNEI. V was trimmed by 6 bases and J by 5 bases, leaving 17 bases between them. CDR3 sequence (DNA): TGTGCCAGCAGGCTGGTTGGGGACTCGCACAATGAGCAGTTCTTC. Residues: CASRLVGDSHNEQFF.

This rearrangement joins TRBV9 to TRBJ2-2; tentative D call: TRBD2 (6 bases). The CDR3 has 15 amino acids. From germline, CDR1 is SGDLS and CDR2 YYNGEE. V lost 0 bases and J 4 bases, leaving 10 bases between the germline ends. CDR3 protein: CASSVEPGSTGELFF. The CDR3 DNA reads TGTGCCAGCAGCGTAGAGCCCGGGAGCACCGGGGAGCTGTTTTTT. Filled out from reference TRBV9 and TRBJ2-2, the complete variable domain reads DSGVTQTPKHLITATGQRVTLRCSPRSGDLSVYWYQQSLDQGLQFLIQYYNGEERAKGNILERFSAQQFPDLHSELNLSSLELGDSALYFCASSVEPGSTGELFFGEGSRLTVL.

The J gene is TRBJ1-1, the V gene TRBV10-3; 8 bases align to TRBD1. Germline V CDR1 and CDR2: ENHRY, SYGVKD. The CDR3 has 14 residues. Germline trimming cut 0 bases from V and 4 bases from J; bases unmatched to any gene: 1. CDR3 nucleotides: TGTGCCATCAGTGAGTCGGGACAGGTCACTGAAGCTTTCTTT. Translated: CAISESGQVTEAFF.

The chain uses TRBV4-2 and TRBJ1-4; no definite D call. The CDR3 is 14 amino acids. From germline, CDR1 is LGHNA and CDR2 YNFKEQ. V was clipped by 7 bases and J by 8 bases, with 17 bases between them. CDR3 protein: CASMHGSQGEKLFF. For the CDR3, the DNA is TGTGCCAGCATGCACGGGTCTCAAGGCGAAAAACTGTTTTTT.

This clone appeared once. This chain connects TRBV6-5 to TRBJ1-5, with 9 bases lining up with TRBD1. CDR3 length: 15 residues. V was clipped by 5 bases and J by 2 bases; unmatched bases: 4. Germline values: CDR1 MNHEY, CDR2 SVGAGI. Here the CDR3 reads CASSRDRAGNQPQHF. The DNA for the CDR3 is TGTGCCAGCAGTCGGGACAGGGCTGGCAATCAGCCCCAGCATTTT.

This sequence joins TRBV7-9 and TRBJ1-2; D is ambiguous. The V gene lost 8 bases and the J gene lost 5 bases, with 12 bases spanning the gap. The germline V gene encodes CDR1 SEHNR and CDR2 FQNEAQ (reference sequence). The CDR3 has 12 residues. CDR3 residues: CASGREEYGYTF. The CDR3 DNA is TGTGCCAGCGGTCGGGAGGAGTATGGCTACACCTTC.

The rearrangement uses TRBV10-3 and TRBJ1-6, with unresolved D. Germline assignment: CDR1 ENHRY and CDR2 SYGVKD. CDR3 length: 17 residues. V lost 2 bases, J lost 6 bases, and 17 bases lay in between. CDR3 amino acids: CAISEAEGVSSNSPLHF. Here the CDR3 DNA reads TGTGCCATCAGTGAGGCTGAGGGAGTATCGTCTAATTCACCCCTCCACTTT.

The chain is built from TRBV6-5 and TRBJ1-1; D gene uncertain. V lost 8 bases, J lost 2 bases, and 15 bases lay in between. The CDR3 covers 14 residues. Looked up from germline, CDR1 is MNHEY and CDR2 is SVGAGI. The CDR3 protein is CASGNKIFNTEAFF. In DNA form, the CDR3 reads TGTGCCAGCGGTAACAAGATTTTCAACACTGAAGCTTTCTTT.

The J gene is TRBJ2-6, the V gene TRBV6-4, with 9 bases matching TRBD2. Trimming at V came to 3 bases and at J to 0 bases, leaving 0 bases not matched to a gene. The CDR3 is made up of 16 amino acids. Germline V gene sequence: CDR1 MRHNA, CDR2 SNTAGT. The chain's CDR3 is CASSERGGSGANVLTF. The CDR3 DNA reads as TGTGCCAGCAGTGAGCGGGGGGGCTCTGGGGCCAACGTCCTGACTTTC.

V and J are TRBV27 and TRBJ2-7; TRBD1 might be the D (6 bases). Germline CDR1 reads MNHEY; CDR2 reads SMNVEV (reference sequence). The CDR3 spans 16 residues. Trimming cost V 4 bases and J 0 bases, with 16 bases left between them. CDR3 amino acids: CASSSPSAQGSYEQYF. The CDR3 nucleotides are TGTGCCAGCAGTTCCCCCTCTGCACAGGGCTCCTACGAGCAGTACTTC.